The rows below give T cell receptor beta chains drawn from one sample of a study of cytomegalovirus exposure and HLA in healthy donors. Sequencing used immunoSEQ multiplex PCR; TCRdb keeps in-frame clones, though not all of them. The specimen's table records 40,000 to 50,000 clones. Sequenced input: PBMCs. Source of these receptors: a woman between 25 and 40 years old in good health and CMV-seronegative. The CDR3 runs from the conserved cysteine through the conserved F or W. D genes are given only for firm matches.

d_gene: NA
v_gene: TRBV19
j_gene: TRBJ1-5
CDR3nt: TGTGCCAGTACACAGGGCAATCAGCCCCAGCATTTT
CDR3aa: CASTQGNQPQHF

d_gene: TRBD2
v_gene: TRBV30
j_gene: TRBJ2-5
CDR3nt: TGTGCCTGGAGTGTAGGGCTAGCGGGCGCGGGGGAGACCCAGTACTTC
CDR3aa: CAWSVGLAGAGETQYF

d_gene: NA
v_gene: TRBV4-1
j_gene: TRBJ1-1
CDR3nt: TGCGCCAGCAGCCCCCGCGAGGGGGAGGGAACTTTCTTT
CDR3aa: CASSPREGEGTFF

d_gene: NA
v_gene: TRBV7-8
j_gene: TRBJ1-2
CDR3nt: TGTGCCAGCAGCTCACGCATTCTAGGAGGCTACACCTTC
CDR3aa: CASSSRILGGYTF

d_gene: NA
v_gene: TRBV5-1
j_gene: TRBJ2-7
CDR3nt: TGCGCCAGCAGCTTTACGACAGATCTTAACCTCTACGAGCAGTACTTC
CDR3aa: CASSFTTDLNLYEQYF

d_gene: TRBD1
v_gene: TRBV4-1
j_gene: TRBJ2-7
CDR3nt: TGCGCCAGCAGTCCTGAACAGGGGAGCTACGAGCAGTACTTC
CDR3aa: CASSPEQGSYEQYF

d_gene: NA
v_gene: TRBV19
j_gene: TRBJ2-1
CDR3nt: TGTGCCAGTAGTATGGGTGCAGGGTTTTACAATGAGCAGTTCTTC
CDR3aa: CASSMGAGFYNEQFF

d_gene: TRBD1
v_gene: TRBV6-6
j_gene: TRBJ1-1
CDR3nt: TGTGCCAGCAGTTACGGGACAGCGAACACTGAAGCTTTCTTT
CDR3aa: CASSYGTANTEAFF

d_gene: TRBD1
v_gene: TRBV6-5
j_gene: TRBJ1-1
CDR3nt: TGTGCCAGCAGACCTACGGACAGGGGGCTTACTGAAGCTTTCTTT
CDR3aa: CASRPTDRGLTEAFF

d_gene: TRBD2
v_gene: TRBV15
j_gene: TRBJ2-3
CDR3nt: TGTGCCACCAGCAGGTCCCCACTAGCGGGAGCCTCTGGGGATTCGCAGTATTTT
CDR3aa: CATSRSPLAGASGDSQYF

d_gene: TRBD1
v_gene: TRBV30
j_gene: TRBJ2-7
CDR3nt: TGTGCCTGGAGTCTCAGGAGGACAGGGACCTACTACGAGCAGTACTTC
CDR3aa: CAWSLRRTGTYYEQYF

d_gene: TRBD1
v_gene: TRBV6-7
j_gene: TRBJ2-7
CDR3nt: TGTGCCAGCAGTCTAGGCCCAGGACCCAGGGGGAGAAGCTCCTACGAGCAGTACTTC
CDR3aa: CASSLGPGPRGRSSYEQYF

d_gene: NA
v_gene: TRBV20-1
j_gene: TRBJ2-5
CDR3nt: TGCAGTGCTACGCAAGAGACCCAGTACTTC
CDR3aa: CSATQETQYF

d_gene: NA
v_gene: TRBV19
j_gene: TRBJ1-4
CDR3nt: TGTGCCAGTAGTATAATGGGTGGGGGCACTTTCGAACTGTTTTTT
CDR3aa: CASSIMGGGTFELFF

d_gene: NA
v_gene: TRBV4-1
j_gene: TRBJ1-3
CDR3nt: TGCGCCAGCAGCCAAGGGGAGGGAAAAGGTGGAAACACCATATATTTT
CDR3aa: CASSQGEGKGGNTIYF

d_gene: TRBD1
v_gene: TRBV7-2
j_gene: TRBJ1-4
CDR3nt: TGTGCCAGCAGCTCCCCGGGACAGGGGACGCATTGGGGACAACTGTTTTTT
CDR3aa: CASSSPGQGTHWGQLFF

d_gene: NA
v_gene: TRBV30
j_gene: TRBJ2-5
CDR3nt: TGTGCCTGGAAGTCCGGGACAATCCAAGAGACCCAGTACTTC
CDR3aa: CAWKSGTIQETQYF

d_gene: NA
v_gene: TRBV19
j_gene: TRBJ2-7
CDR3nt: TGTGCCAGTAGTAAGCGGAGAGGTGTCTACGAGCAGTACTTC
CDR3aa: CASSKRRGVYEQYF

d_gene: TRBD1
v_gene: TRBV4-2
j_gene: TRBJ1-4
CDR3nt: TGTGCCAGCAGCCAAGAACAGGGGGGTGAAAAACTGTTTTTT
CDR3aa: CASSQEQGGEKLFF

d_gene: NA
v_gene: TRBV6-1
j_gene: TRBJ2-7
CDR3nt: TGTGCCAGCAGTGTCCCAGGACACCTCCCCTACGAGCAGTACTTC
CDR3aa: CASSVPGHLPYEQYF

d_gene: NA
v_gene: TRBV2
j_gene: TRBJ1-5
CDR3nt: TGTGCCAGCAGTGAGCCCGGGATCCTAAATCAGCCCCAGCATTTT
CDR3aa: CASSEPGILNQPQHF

d_gene: NA
v_gene: TRBV6-4
j_gene: TRBJ2-1
CDR3nt: TGTGCCAGCAGTGACTCGGCGGACAATGAGCAGTTCTTC
CDR3aa: CASSDSADNEQFF

d_gene: NA
v_gene: TRBV15
j_gene: TRBJ1-5
CDR3nt: TGTGCCACCAGCAGAGATAGTTTAGGGGCGCGGAATCAGCCCCAGCATTTT
CDR3aa: CATSRDSLGARNQPQHF

d_gene: NA
v_gene: TRBV4-1
j_gene: TRBJ1-1
CDR3nt: TGCGCCAGCAGCCAAGGGGCGGGAGGCACTGAAGCTTTCTTT
CDR3aa: CASSQGAGGTEAFF

d_gene: NA
v_gene: TRBV6-5
j_gene: TRBJ2-3
CDR3nt: TGTGCCAGCAGTTACTCGCGGAGCACAGATACGCAGTATTTT
CDR3aa: CASSYSRSTDTQYF

d_gene: NA
v_gene: TRBV6-5
j_gene: TRBJ1-5
CDR3nt: TGTGCCAGCAGTTACTTGCCTCGGCAGCCCCAGCATTTT
CDR3aa: CASSYLPRQPQHF

d_gene: TRBD2
v_gene: TRBV7-2
j_gene: TRBJ2-5
CDR3nt: TGTGCCAGCAGCGTTAGCGGGAGAGAACAAGAGACCCAGTACTTC
CDR3aa: CASSVSGREQETQYF

d_gene: TRBD1
v_gene: TRBV28
j_gene: TRBJ2-6
CDR3nt: TGTGCCAGCAGTTTGGACAGGCTAAGGGCCAACGTCCTGACTTTC
CDR3aa: CASSLDRLRANVLTF

d_gene: TRBD1
v_gene: TRBV30
j_gene: TRBJ1-2
CDR3nt: TGTGCCTGGAGTCATAAATGGACAGGGACGTATAATCCCTATGGCTACACCTTC
CDR3aa: CAWSHKWTGTYNPYGYTF

d_gene: NA
v_gene: TRBV28
j_gene: TRBJ1-1
CDR3nt: TGTGCCAGCAGTTTGGCGGGATCCATGAACACTGAAGCTTTCTTT
CDR3aa: CASSLAGSMNTEAFF

d_gene: TRBD2
v_gene: TRBV30
j_gene: TRBJ2-7
CDR3nt: TGTGCCTGGAGTCCTACTTGGACTAGCGGGACTCCCGACGAGCAGTACTTC
CDR3aa: CAWSPTWTSGTPDEQYF

d_gene: NA
v_gene: TRBV20-1
j_gene: TRBJ1-4
CDR3nt: TGCAGTGCTAGGGGCCGGGAAAAACTGTTTTTT
CDR3aa: CSARGREKLFF

d_gene: TRBD2
v_gene: TRBV4-1
j_gene: TRBJ2-7
CDR3nt: TGCGCCAGCAGCAAACCCGGGACTAGCGCCAACTACGAGCAGTACTTC
CDR3aa: CASSKPGTSANYEQYF

d_gene: TRBD2
v_gene: TRBV7-9
j_gene: TRBJ2-3
CDR3nt: TGTGCCAGCAGCTTAGGCGCGGGAGGGCCCACAGATACGCAGTATTTT
CDR3aa: CASSLGAGGPTDTQYF

d_gene: NA
v_gene: TRBV9
j_gene: TRBJ2-2
CDR3nt: TGTGCCAGCAGCGTAGAAACAGGGTGGAACACCGGGGAGCTGTTTTTT
CDR3aa: CASSVETGWNTGELFF

d_gene: TRBD2
v_gene: TRBV4-1
j_gene: TRBJ2-5
CDR3nt: TGCGCCAGCAGCCAGTGGACGGGAGGGCTTGAGGAGACCCAGTACTTC
CDR3aa: CASSQWTGGLEETQYF

d_gene: NA
v_gene: TRBV29-1
j_gene: TRBJ1-2
CDR3nt: TGCAGCGTTGAACCAAGGGCGGGGTTGGCTAACTATGGCTACACCTTC
CDR3aa: CSVEPRAGLANYGYTF

d_gene: NA
v_gene: TRBV6-5
j_gene: TRBJ2-2
CDR3nt: TGTGCCAGCAGTTACGCCCGGGTCCGCGGGGAGCTGTTTTTT
CDR3aa: CASSYARVRGELFF